Presented here are 4 T cell receptor beta chains from one specimen sequenced in a study of T cells after yellow fever vaccination. TCRdb ran MiXCR on the 5' RACE reads and lists one entry per CDR3 protein. This sample yields fewer than 450,000 distinct CDR3 sequences, of which approximately 4.2% are seen a single time; more than 20% belongs to the top ten. This sample comprised PBMCs, obtained 5 days after the yellow fever booster vaccination. All receptors come from a man aged 18 to 30 who received the YFV17D yellow fever vaccine.

The table lists this clonotype with a few counts. This chain joins TRBV7-6 and TRBJ2-3; D could derive from TRBD1 or TRBD2 (6 bases each). Germline V CDR1 and CDR2: SGHVS, FNYEAQ. The CDR3 spans 17 residues. Trimming left V 1 base short and J 7 bases short, with 21 bases between. CDR3 DNA sequence: TGTGCCAGCAGCTTAGGGGGGGCTAGCCCTAACGGGAATACGCAGTATTTT. Its protein product is CASSLGGASPNGNTQYF.

This clonotype was detected a few times. The rearrangement uses TRBV29-1 and TRBJ2-1; 7 nucleotides agree with TRBD1. Unmatched junction bases numbered 9, after V lost 0 bases and J lost 7 bases. The CDR3 consists of 15 residues. Germline V lookup: CDR1 SQVTM, CDR2 ANQGSEA. CDR3 region: CSVEDRAGGKNEQFF. In DNA, the CDR3 is TGCAGCGTTGAAGATCGGGCAGGGGGTAAGAATGAGCAGTTCTTC.

This clonotype has only a few counts. The V and J genes are TRBV12-3 or TRBV12-4 and TRBJ1-4; no clear D. This CDR3 has 14 residues. The germline V and J ends were trimmed by 5 bases and 1 base, with 8 bases remaining between them. The CDR3 here is CASSQKETNEKLFF. The CDR3 DNA follows: TGTGCCAGCAGTCAAAAGGAAACTAATGAAAAACTGTTTTTT.

Many counts were recorded for this clonotype. The V call is TRBV7-2, the J call TRBJ2-7, with a tentative D call TRBD2 (5 bases). V was trimmed by 0 bases and J by 3 bases, leaving 6 bases between them. In germline, CDR1 is SGHTA, CDR2 FQGNSA. The CDR3 runs to 13 residues. CDR3 loop: CASSLAGSYEQYV. CDR3 nucleotides: TGTGCCAGCAGCTTAGCGGGGAGCTACGAGCAGTACGTC.